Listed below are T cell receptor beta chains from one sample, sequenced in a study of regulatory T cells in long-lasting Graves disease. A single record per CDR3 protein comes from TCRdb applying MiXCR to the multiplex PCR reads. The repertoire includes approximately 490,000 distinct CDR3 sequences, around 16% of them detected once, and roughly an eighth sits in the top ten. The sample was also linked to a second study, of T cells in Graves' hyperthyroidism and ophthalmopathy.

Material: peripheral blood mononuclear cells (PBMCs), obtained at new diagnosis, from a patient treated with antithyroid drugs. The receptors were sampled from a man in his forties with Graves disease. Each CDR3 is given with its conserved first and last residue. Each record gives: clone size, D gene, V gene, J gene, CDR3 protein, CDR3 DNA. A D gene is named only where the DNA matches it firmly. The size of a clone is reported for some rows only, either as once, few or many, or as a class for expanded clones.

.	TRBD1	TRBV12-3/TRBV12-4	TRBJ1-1	CASSPNREGATEAFF	TGTGCCAGCAGTCCGAACAGGGAGGGGGCCACTGAAGCTTTCTTT
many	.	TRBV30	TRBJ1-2	CAWSRYLSGEDYGYTF	TGTGCCTGGAGTAGATACTTGTCAGGAGAAGACTATGGCTACACCTTC
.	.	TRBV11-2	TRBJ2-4	CASSPEQAKDIQYF	TGTGCCAGCAGCCCGGAGCAGGCCAAAGACATTCAGTACTTC
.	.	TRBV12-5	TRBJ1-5	CASGLARGDNQPQHF	TGTGCTAGTGGTTTGGCTCGGGGGGACAATCAGCCCCAGCATTTT
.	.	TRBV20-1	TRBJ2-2	CSARGTRNTGELFF	TGCAGTGCTAGGGGGACCAGGAACACCGGGGAGCTGTTTTTT
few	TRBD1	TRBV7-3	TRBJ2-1	CASSFQQGVYNEQFF	TGTGCCAGCAGCTTCCAACAGGGGGTCTACAATGAGCAGTTCTTC
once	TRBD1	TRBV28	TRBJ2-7	CASSPRGTGAAYEQYF	TGTGCCAGCAGCCCGAGAGGGACAGGGGCGGCCTACGAGCAGTACTTC
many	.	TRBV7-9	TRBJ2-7	CASSSSNNEQYF	TGTGCCAGCAGCTCCTCCAATAACGAGCAGTACTTC
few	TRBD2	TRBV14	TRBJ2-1	CASSAIAGAYNEQFF	TGTGCCAGCAGCGCCATAGCGGGAGCCTACAATGAGCAGTTCTTC
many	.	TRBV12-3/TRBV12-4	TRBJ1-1	CASSLLAATEAFF	TGTGCCAGCAGTTTACTGGCAGCCACTGAAGCTTTCTTT
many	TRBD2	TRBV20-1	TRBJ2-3	CSAGRAGPTDTQYF	TGCAGTGCTGGTAGAGCGGGGCCCACAGATACGCAGTATTTT
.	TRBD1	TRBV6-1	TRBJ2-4	CASMWTGKNIQYF	TGTGCCAGCATGTGGACAGGAAAAAACATTCAGTACTTC
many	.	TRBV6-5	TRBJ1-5	CASSYGRGDNQPQHF	TGTGCCAGCAGTTACGGAAGGGGCGACAATCAGCCCCAGCATTTT
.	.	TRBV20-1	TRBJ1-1	CSAKSSGINTEAFF	TGCAGTGCTAAATCGTCAGGGATCAACACTGAAGCTTTCTTT
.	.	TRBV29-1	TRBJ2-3	CSVVGVGTDTQYF	TGCAGCGTTGTGGGAGTAGGCACAGATACGCAGTATTTT
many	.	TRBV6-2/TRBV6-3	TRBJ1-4	CASSDLPGQREKLFF	TGTGCCAGCAGTGATCTCCCCGGACAGCGGGAAAAACTGTTTTTT
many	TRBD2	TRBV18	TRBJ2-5	CASSPLAGGQETQYF	TGTGCCAGCTCACCCCTAGCGGGAGGCCAAGAGACCCAGTACTTC
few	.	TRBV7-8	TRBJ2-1	CASRNTEGGNEQFF	TGTGCCAGCAGGAACACCGAGGGGGGCAATGAGCAGTTCTTC
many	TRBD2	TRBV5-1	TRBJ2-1	CASSFQIAGGAQEQFF	TGCGCCAGCAGCTTCCAAATAGCGGGAGGGGCCCAAGAGCAGTTCTTC
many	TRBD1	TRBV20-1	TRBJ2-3	CSTDRGGDTQYF	TGCAGTACCGACAGGGGTGGAGATACGCAGTATTTT
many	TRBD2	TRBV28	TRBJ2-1	CASKNGGTSGALMFF	TGTGCCAGCAAAAACGGGGGGACTAGCGGGGCGCTTATGTTCTTC
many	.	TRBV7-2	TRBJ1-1	CASTLRWGPPTEAFF	TGTGCCAGCACCCTCCGTTGGGGGCCCCCCACTGAAGCTTTCTTT
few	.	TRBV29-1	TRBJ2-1	CSVEGSTDEQFF	TGCAGCGTTGAAGGGTCTACGGATGAGCAGTTCTTC
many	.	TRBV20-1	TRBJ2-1	CSAADLSYNEQFF	TGCAGTGCTGCCGATCTCTCCTACAATGAGCAGTTCTTC
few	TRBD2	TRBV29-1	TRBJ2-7	CSARENEQYF	TGCAGCGCGCGGGAGAACGAGCAGTACTTC
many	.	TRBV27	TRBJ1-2	CASSLSPGAKYTF	TGTGCCAGCAGTTTATCGCCAGGGGCGAAGTACACCTTC
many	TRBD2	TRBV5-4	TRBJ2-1	CASSFQMAGGNEQFF	TGTGCCAGCAGCTTCCAAATGGCGGGGGGCAATGAGCAGTTCTTC